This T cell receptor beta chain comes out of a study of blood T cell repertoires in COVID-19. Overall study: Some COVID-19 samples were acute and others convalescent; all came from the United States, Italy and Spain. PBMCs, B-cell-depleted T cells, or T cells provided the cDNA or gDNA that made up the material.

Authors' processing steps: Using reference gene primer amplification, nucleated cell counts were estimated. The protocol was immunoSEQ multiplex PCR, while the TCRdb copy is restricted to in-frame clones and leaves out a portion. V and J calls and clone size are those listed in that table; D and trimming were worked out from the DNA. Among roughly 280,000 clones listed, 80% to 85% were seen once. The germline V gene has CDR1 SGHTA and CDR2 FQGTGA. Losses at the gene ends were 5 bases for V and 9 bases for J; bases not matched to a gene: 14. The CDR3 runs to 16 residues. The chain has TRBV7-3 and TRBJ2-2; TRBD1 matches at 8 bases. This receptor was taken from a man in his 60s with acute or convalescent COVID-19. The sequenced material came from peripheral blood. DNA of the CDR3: TGTGCCAGCAGCCCCAGAACAGGGGGTAAAAGCAGGGAGCTGTTTTTT. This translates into CASSPRTGGKSRELFF.